The entry below describes one T cell receptor beta chain. V lost 4 bases and J lost 2; bases outside the gene matches: 3. The CDR3 has 14 amino acids. Per the germline V gene, CDR1 is SGHRS and CDR2 is YFSETQ. Transcripts of RNA were the source for amplifying TCR beta CDR3 regions. Amplification began with first-round RT-PCR using HTBI primers, then second-round multiplex PCR was performed. TCRdb fed the multiplex PCR reads into MiXCR, producing one record per CDR3 protein. The profile shows about 620,000 distinct CDR3 sequences, 22% of them singletons. This entry is derived from a study of Graves' ophthalmopathy and Graves' hyperthyroidism.

The chain combines TRBV5-1 with TRBJ2-7; 10 bases match TRBD2. This clonotype was sampled from a woman under 30 with stable Graves' hyperthyroidism. Some clones in this sample may be carry-over from other donors' samples. The material sequenced was peripheral blood. The CDR3 loop reads CASSRAGGAYEQYF. In nucleotides, the CDR3 is TGCGCCAGCAGCAGAGCGGGGGGGGCCTACGAGCAGTACTTC.